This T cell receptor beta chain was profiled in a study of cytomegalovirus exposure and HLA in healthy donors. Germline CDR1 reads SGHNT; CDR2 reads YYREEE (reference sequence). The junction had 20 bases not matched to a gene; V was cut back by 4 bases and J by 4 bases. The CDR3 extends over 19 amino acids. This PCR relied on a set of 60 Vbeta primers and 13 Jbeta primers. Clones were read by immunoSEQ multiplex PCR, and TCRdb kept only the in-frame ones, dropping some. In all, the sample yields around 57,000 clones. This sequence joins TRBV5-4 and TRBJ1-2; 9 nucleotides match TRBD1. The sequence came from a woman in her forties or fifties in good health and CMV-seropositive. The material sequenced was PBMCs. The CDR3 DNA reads TGTGCCAGCAGCCCCGCCCGCGGCACGGAGGACAGGGGTCTCTATGGCTACACCTTC. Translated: CASSPARGTEDRGLYGYTF. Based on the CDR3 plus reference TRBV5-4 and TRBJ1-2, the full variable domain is ETGVTQSPTHLIKTRGQQVTLRCSSQSGHNTVSWYQQALGQGPQFIFQYYREEENGRGNFPPRFSGLQFPNYSSELNVNALELDDSALYLCASSPARGTEDRGLYGYTFGSGTRLTVV.